These T cell receptor beta chains were read from a single sample in a study of shared clonotypes between healthy human individuals. TCRdb's copy holds only in-frame clones and misses some; the assay was immunoSEQ multiplex PCR. The profile covers 450,000 to 500,000 clones, with approximately 84% appearing a single time and about an eighth taken by the ten largest. Sequencing input: PBMCs. These receptors all stem from a woman aged 40-49 years in good health. Some clones in this sample may be carry-over from other donors' samples. The CDR3 runs from the conserved cysteine through the conserved F or W. Fields, in order: clone size, J gene, V gene, D gene, CDR3 DNA, CDR3 protein. A D gene is named only where the DNA matches it firmly. Not every row has a clone size; where given, it reads once, few, many or a size class.

size: NA
J: TRBJ1-5
V: TRBV29-1
D: NA
DNA: TGCAGCGTTGGCGGGGGCCGCAATCAGCCCCAGCATTTT
CDR3: CSVGGGRNQPQHF

size: NA
J: TRBJ1-1
V: TRBV18
D: TRBD1
DNA: TGTGCCAGCTCACCGCTGTCTCAGGTCGGGACAGGGGGCACGGACACTGAAGCTTTCTTT
CDR3: CASSPLSQVGTGGTDTEAFF

size: NA
J: TRBJ2-3
V: TRBV7-3
D: TRBD1
DNA: TGTGCCAGCAGCCCCGGGCAGGGACAGGGTAGCACAGATACGCAGTATTTT
CDR3: CASSPGQGQGSTDTQYF

size: NA
J: TRBJ1-4
V: TRBV2
D: TRBD1
DNA: TGTGCCAGTACCGGGACAGGAAATGAAAAACTGTTTTTT
CDR3: CASTGTGNEKLFF

size: NA
J: TRBJ1-5
V: TRBV27
D: NA
DNA: TGTGCCAGCAGGCCCCTAGATACAGGGATCCTTCAGCCCCAGCATTTT
CDR3: CASRPLDTGILQPQHF

size: NA
J: TRBJ1-2
V: TRBV28
D: NA
DNA: TGTGCCAGCAGACCCGGGGGGGGGAAGCTCGGCTACACCTTC
CDR3: CASRPGGGKLGYTF

size: NA
J: TRBJ2-5
V: TRBV5-4
D: TRBD2
DNA: TGTGCCAGCAGCTTGGATGCTAGCGGGAGTGGGACCCAGTACTTC
CDR3: CASSLDASGSGTQYF

size: NA
J: TRBJ2-5
V: TRBV27
D: TRBD1
DNA: TGTGCCAGCAGTGCCCCCATGGACAGGGGGCAAGAGACCCAGTACTTC
CDR3: CASSAPMDRGQETQYF

size: NA
J: TRBJ1-2
V: TRBV6-5
D: NA
DNA: TGTGCCAGCAGTTACTCGAACGGGTTTAACTATGGCTACACCTTC
CDR3: CASSYSNGFNYGYTF

size: NA
J: TRBJ2-1
V: TRBV4-3
D: TRBD2
DNA: TGCGCCAGCAGCCAAGACAGGACTAGCGGTCTCAATGAGCAGTTCTTC
CDR3: CASSQDRTSGLNEQFF

size: few
J: TRBJ1-5
V: TRBV6-5
D: TRBD1
DNA: TGTGCCAGCAGACCAACAGGGGAAGCCAATCAGCCCCAGCATTTT
CDR3: CASRPTGEANQPQHF

size: NA
J: TRBJ1-2
V: TRBV28
D: TRBD1
DNA: TGTGCCAGCAGTCCCCCCGACAGGGCTCCTGGCTACACCTTC
CDR3: CASSPPDRAPGYTF

size: NA
J: TRBJ1-1
V: TRBV5-1
D: NA
DNA: TGCGCCAGCAGCCTACAGGGTAGGGGGACTGAAGCTTTCTTT
CDR3: CASSLQGRGTEAFF

size: NA
J: TRBJ2-7
V: TRBV18
D: NA
DNA: TGTGCCAGCTCACCCATCGACAGGGAGCAGTACTTC
CDR3: CASSPIDREQYF

size: NA
J: TRBJ2-2
V: TRBV6-5
D: NA
DNA: TGTGCCACCTCAATTACCGGGGAGCTGTTTTTT
CDR3: CATSITGELFF

size: NA
J: TRBJ1-2
V: TRBV19
D: NA
DNA: TGTGCCAGTAGTATAGGACCCGAAAATCCTTATTATGGCTACACCTTC
CDR3: CASSIGPENPYYGYTF

size: NA
J: TRBJ2-3
V: TRBV19
D: TRBD2
DNA: TGTGCCAGTAGTATAGGAGGACTAGCAACAGATACGCAGTATTTT
CDR3: CASSIGGLATDTQYF

size: NA
J: TRBJ2-7
V: TRBV10-3
D: TRBD2
DNA: TGTGCCATCAAGCGGGACCAGAGCTCCTACGAGCAGTACTTC
CDR3: CAIKRDQSSYEQYF

size: NA
J: TRBJ1-5
V: TRBV2
D: TRBD1
DNA: TGTGCCAGCAGGTTCCTTAACCGGGACAGGGATCAGCCCCAGCATTTT
CDR3: CASRFLNRDRDQPQHF

size: NA
J: TRBJ2-6
V: TRBV2
D: TRBD1
DNA: TGTGCCAGCAGTGGGACAGGGGTGGCCAACGTCCTGACTTTC
CDR3: CASSGTGVANVLTF

size: NA
J: TRBJ2-1
V: TRBV6-1
D: TRBD2
DNA: TGTGCCAGCAGTGAAGGCGGGAGCTCCTACAATGAGCAGTTCTTC
CDR3: CASSEGGSSYNEQFF

size: once
J: TRBJ1-4
V: TRBV19
D: TRBD1
DNA: TGTGCCAGTAGTAGCGGACAGGGCGTCGAAAAACTGTTTTTT
CDR3: CASSSGQGVEKLFF

size: NA
J: TRBJ2-1
V: TRBV11-1
D: TRBD2
DNA: TGTGCCAGCAGCCCCGGGACTAGCATGTACAATGAGCAGTTCTTC
CDR3: CASSPGTSMYNEQFF

size: NA
J: TRBJ2-7
V: TRBV6-5
D: TRBD1
DNA: TGTGCCAGCAGTTCGATAAAGCCGGGACAGGGCCACGAGCAGTACTTC
CDR3: CASSSIKPGQGHEQYF

size: NA
J: TRBJ1-5
V: TRBV29-1
D: NA
DNA: TGCAGCGCCGGGTACAGGGATGGTCAGCCCCAGCATTTT
CDR3: CSAGYRDGQPQHF

size: NA
J: TRBJ2-3
V: TRBV4-2
D: TRBD2
DNA: TGTGCCAGCAGTCGAGGGAACAGCGGGACGGGCACAGATACGCAGTATTTT
CDR3: CASSRGNSGTGTDTQYF

size: NA
J: TRBJ1-5
V: TRBV29-1
D: NA
DNA: TGCAGCGTCCAGGAGTCGGGGGGTGATGTAGCCCAGCATTTT
CDR3: CSVQESGGDVAQHF

size: NA
J: TRBJ1-2
V: TRBV28
D: TRBD1
DNA: TGTGCCAGCAGTAATTGGGACAGCGGGCGACTAAGGGGCTACACCTTC
CDR3: CASSNWDSGRLRGYTF

size: NA
J: TRBJ2-3
V: TRBV4-3
D: TRBD1
DNA: TGCGCCAGCAGCCTGTGGACAGGGACGACAGATACGCAGTATTTT
CDR3: CASSLWTGTTDTQYF

size: NA
J: TRBJ2-1
V: TRBV6-5
D: TRBD2
DNA: TGTGCCAGCAGCTTACTAGCGGGAGTAGCTGAGCAGTTCTTC
CDR3: CASSLLAGVAEQFF

size: once
J: TRBJ2-7
V: TRBV11-2
D: NA
DNA: TGTGCCAGCAGCACCCCCCGGACAGTCGTCTCCTACGAGCAGTACTTC
CDR3: CASSTPRTVVSYEQYF

size: once
J: TRBJ2-7
V: TRBV30
D: NA
DNA: TGTGCCTGGAGCCTCGGGATTTTCCACGAGCAGTACTTC
CDR3: CAWSLGIFHEQYF

size: few
J: TRBJ1-2
V: TRBV10-3
D: NA
DNA: TGTGCCATCAGTGAGGCGGGGGGATATGGCTACACCTTC
CDR3: CAISEAGGYGYTF

size: NA
J: TRBJ2-7
V: TRBV2
D: TRBD2
DNA: TGTGCCAGCAGTTTACTAGCGGGAGGGGCCTACGAGCAGTACTTC
CDR3: CASSLLAGGAYEQYF

size: NA
J: TRBJ1-1
V: TRBV6-6
D: NA
DNA: TGTGCCAGCACCGCCCGGACAGATATGAACACTGAAGCTTTCTTT
CDR3: CASTARTDMNTEAFF

size: NA
J: TRBJ2-1
V: TRBV11-3
D: NA
DNA: TGTGCCAGCAGCTTAGGAGGGAGCCACAATGAGCAGTTCTTC
CDR3: CASSLGGSHNEQFF

size: NA
J: TRBJ2-7
V: TRBV4-3
D: TRBD2
DNA: TGCGCCAAAACCTTGGGCGGGAGAGTGAACGAGCAGTACTTC
CDR3: CAKTLGGRVNEQYF

size: NA
J: TRBJ2-1
V: TRBV7-9
D: NA
DNA: TGTGCCAGCAGCTTGGTTCCAGAGGCCTACAACGAGCAGTTCTTC
CDR3: CASSLVPEAYNEQFF

size: once
J: TRBJ2-5
V: TRBV7-9
D: TRBD1
DNA: TGTGCCAGCAGCTTAGGGGGACAGGGGGCCTGGGAGACCCAGTACTTC
CDR3: CASSLGGQGAWETQYF

size: NA
J: TRBJ2-7
V: TRBV2
D: TRBD1
DNA: TGTGCCAGCAAGGACAGGGACGACGAGCAGTACTTC
CDR3: CASKDRDDEQYF

size: NA
J: TRBJ2-1
V: TRBV28
D: NA
DNA: TGTGCCAGCAGTTTATTTCGTTTCCGGCAGGGCCTTGGCAATGAGCAGTTCTTC
CDR3: CASSLFRFRQGLGNEQFF

size: NA
J: TRBJ2-1
V: TRBV27
D: NA
DNA: TGTGCCAGCAGTCTTACAACGGCGGTGGCCACGTACAATGAGCAGTTCTTC
CDR3: CASSLTTAVATYNEQFF

size: NA
J: TRBJ2-5
V: TRBV29-1
D: TRBD1
DNA: TGCAGCTCCAACCGACAGGGCGGTGAGACCCAGTACTTC
CDR3: CSSNRQGGETQYF

size: once
J: TRBJ1-1
V: TRBV18
D: NA
DNA: TGTGCCAGCTCACTCAGAGTGGCCTGGGGTGTGGGGGACAACACTGAAGCTTTCTTT
CDR3: CASSLRVAWGVGDNTEAFF

size: NA
J: TRBJ2-1
V: TRBV5-8
D: TRBD1
DNA: TGTGCCAGCAGCTCCGGGACAGGGGGAAACAATGAGCAGTTCTTC
CDR3: CASSSGTGGNNEQFF

size: NA
J: TRBJ2-3
V: TRBV5-1
D: TRBD1
DNA: TGCGCCAGCAGCCCGGGACAGGGGGGGATCACAGATACGCAGTATTTT
CDR3: CASSPGQGGITDTQYF

size: NA
J: TRBJ2-1
V: TRBV27
D: TRBD1
DNA: TGTGCCAGCAGCCTGACAGGGATCTACAATGAGCAGTTCTTC
CDR3: CASSLTGIYNEQFF

size: NA
J: TRBJ2-1
V: TRBV20-1
D: NA
DNA: TGCAGTGCTAGATCCGGCAATGAGCAGTTCTTC
CDR3: CSARSGNEQFF

size: NA
J: TRBJ2-5
V: TRBV7-2
D: NA
DNA: TGTGCCAGCAGCGCCAGTAGCACCCAAGAGACCCAGTACTTC
CDR3: CASSASSTQETQYF

size: few
J: TRBJ2-7
V: TRBV7-2
D: TRBD2
DNA: TGTGCCAGCAGCTTGAGAGCGGGAGGATGGGAGCAGTACTTC
CDR3: CASSLRAGGWEQYF

size: NA
J: TRBJ2-4
V: TRBV19
D: NA
DNA: TGTGCCAGTAGTGACTTATCCATAGCCAAAAACATTCAGTACTTC
CDR3: CASSDLSIAKNIQYF

size: NA
J: TRBJ2-3
V: TRBV20-1
D: NA
DNA: TGCAGTGCTAGTCGGGCAGATACGCAGTATTTT
CDR3: CSASRADTQYF

size: NA
J: TRBJ2-3
V: TRBV19
D: NA
DNA: TGTGCCAGTAGTATAGTGGCACAGGCCACAGATACGCAGTATTTT
CDR3: CASSIVAQATDTQYF